This record looks at one T cell receptor beta chain sequence and its context. The antigen is unknown. The source of the sample is a study of CD4 T cells in relation to SARS-CoV-2 and coronaviruses. Unexposed donor CD4+ T cells date from about 2011-2019, before the COVID-19 pandemic. The cells were cultured for over eight days before CD4+ T cells were isolated. Measured with immunoSEQ multiplex PCR; TCRdb has only the in-frame clones, and not every one. The sample shows 26,000 or so clones, about three quarters of them seen only once. The germline CDR1 and CDR2 sequences are MDHEN and SYDVKM. The CDR3 is made up of 12 amino acids. V dropped 7 bases and J dropped 0 bases, with 7 bases sitting between them.

The clonotype was recovered from a human donor in good health. What was sequenced was CD4+ T cells from PBMCs, cultured in vitro. This chain connects TRBV28 to TRBJ2-7; a possible D gene is TRBD2 (5 bases). DNA of the CDR3: TGTGCCAGCACGAGGGCCTCCTACGAGCAGTACTTC. It encodes CASTRASYEQYF.